This T cell receptor (beta chain) was identified in a study of blood T cells in healthy people across ages. This clonotype was recorded a few times. Using a J-beta primer mix together with a sample-barcoded 5' primer, a second PCR was run for about 6 to 11 cycles. TCRdb passed the 5' RACE reads through MiXCR, listing each CDR3 protein once. The data contain almost 550,000 distinct CDR3 sequences, less than 25% of them singletons. Trimming pared 2 bases from V and 2 bases from J, leaving 13 bases between. The CDR3 covers 14 residues. Germline CDR1 reads GTSNPN; CDR2 reads SVGIG (reference sequence). No fewer than 6 million PBMCs went into each sample. These sequences were also reported in another study, on T cells of mothers and their children. Per that paper: When the second PCR was run, its M1S primer added sample barcodes and 2-4 random nucleotides. Thymic selection molds TCR recombination products alike in related and unrelated pairs.

The TCR was taken from a boy younger than 18 in good health. The V call is TRBV30, the J call TRBJ2-7; unclear D gene. The sample taken for sequencing was blood. In DNA, the CDR3 is TGTGCCTGGAGTTATCGGTCGGAAGCCTACGAGCAGTACTTC. It specifies CAWSYRSEAYEQYF.